These 5 T cell receptor beta chains were sequenced from one sample in a study of CD8+CD57+ T cells in acquired aplastic anemia. Genomic DNA, the template, was used for profiling of the TCR beta VDJ and CDR3. TCRdb fed the reads into MiXCR, producing one record per CDR3 protein. The sample holds around 180,000 distinct CDR3 sequences, approximately 48% seen once. Those patients picked for sequencing had displayed CD8+CD57+ cell expansion on flow cytometry. Source material: sorted CD4+, CD8+, or CD8+CD57+ T cells (not recorded which) from PBMCs. The receptors were sampled from a human donor with aplastic anemia.

V and J are TRBV20-1 and TRBJ2-5; D possibly corresponds to TRBD1 (5 bases). Germline CDR1 and CDR2: DFQATT and SNEGSKA (reference sequence). With 4 bases removed from V and 0 bases from J, the gap between germline ends came to 15 bases. The CDR3 runs to 15 residues. CDR3 bases: TGCAGTGCTAAACCGCTCGGACAAAACCAAGAGACCCAGTACTTC. Translating it yields CSAKPLGQNQETQYF.

Many counts were recorded for this clonotype. The rearrangement uses TRBV27 and TRBJ1-6; D unresolved. The V end was cut by 0 bases, the J end by 5 bases, with 5 bases between. This CDR3 comprises 14 residues. Germline V CDR1 and CDR2: MNHEY, SMNVEV (reference sequence). CDR3 nucleotides: TGTGCCAGCAGTTTATCGGCGGATAATTCACCCCTCCACTTT. Amino acids: CASSLSADNSPLHF.

About this clonotype itself: A much larger clone is a single base away; this may be a read error. The chain employs TRBV6-1 and TRBJ1-1; 7 bases align to TRBD1. The CDR3 is made up of 16 amino acids. V was clipped by 6 bases and J by 0 bases; unmatched bases: 10. Per germline, CDR1 MNHNS and CDR2 SASEGT. The CDR3 region is CASSQTGQHMNTEAFF. CDR3 in DNA: TGTGCCAGCAGCCAAACGGGACAGCACATGAACACTGAAGCTTTCTTT.

This clonotype was picked up many times. The gene calls are TRBV20-1 and TRBJ1-1; no definite D call. Between the trimmed V and J ends, which lost 4 bases and 4 bases, there was a span of 10 bases. Germline CDR1 reads DFQATT; CDR2 reads SNEGSKA (reference sequence). CDR3 size: 12 residues. The CDR3 nucleotides are TGCAGTGCTACCCGTCAGAGCACTGAAGCTTTCTTT. Amino acids: CSATRQSTEAFF.

The sample holds many counts of this clonotype. This chain uses TRBV28 with TRBJ1-1, with D unclear. CDR3 length equals 11 residues. From germline, CDR1 is MDHEN and CDR2 SYDVKM. Trimming removed 11 bases from V and 8 bases from J, with 15 bases in between. CDR3 in DNA: TGTGCCGGGAAGAACATGGGAGAAGCTTTCTTT. Protein product: CAGKNMGEAFF.